The 30 T cell receptor beta chains below were found in one sample sequenced in a study of cytomegalovirus exposure and HLA in healthy donors. In the PCR, 60 Vbeta and 13 Jbeta primers were used. Measured with immunoSEQ multiplex PCR; TCRdb has only the in-frame clones, and not every one. The table shows 150,000 to 200,000 clones, with almost 85% occurring only once. Source material: PBMCs. The receptors here all came from a woman aged 45-65 years in good health and CMV-seronegative.

The rearrangement links TRBV19 to TRBJ2-7; 8 nucleotides align to TRBD2. Germline loops: CDR1 LNHDA, CDR2 SQIVND (reference sequence). The CDR3 sequence is 15 residues long. The trim removed 3 bases at V and 0 bases at J, leaving 4 bases unmatched. CDR3 nucleotide sequence: TGTGCCAGTAGTATTACGGGAGGGAGCTCCTACGAGCAGTACTTC. It translates to CASSITGGSSYEQYF.

The CDR3 nucleotides are TGTGCCAGCTCCGGGAGGGGACTGGGGCCCCAGCATTTT. Translating gives CASSGRGLGPQHF. The chain carries TRBV28 and TRBJ1-5, with D possibly being TRBD1 (5 bases). The CDR3 is 13 residues long. V was clipped by 8 bases and J by 9 bases, with 17 bases between them. In germline, CDR1 is MDHEN, CDR2 SYDVKM.

The chain carries TRBV7-8 and TRBJ2-2; 8 bases agree with TRBD1. This CDR3 is built from 15 residues. Unmatched junction bases numbered 7, after V lost 4 bases and J lost 6 bases. The germline CDR1 and CDR2 sequences are SGHVS and FQNEAQ. The CDR3 DNA follows: TGTGCCAGCAGCTCCCAGGGGGCGCTCCCCGGGGAGCTGTTTTTT. Amino acid sequence: CASSSQGALPGELFF.

V and J are TRBV12-5 and TRBJ1-3; D is ambiguous. V was shortened by 9 bases and J by 2 bases, with 11 bases between the two germline ends. This CDR3 has 13 amino acids. Germline V lookup: CDR1 LGHNT, CDR2 FRNRAP. CDR3 in amino acids: CASGRGTGNTIYF. The CDR3 DNA reads as TGTGCTAGCGGTCGAGGGACTGGAAACACCATATATTTT.

The rearrangement links TRBV7-6 to TRBJ1-6, with unresolved D. This CDR3 comprises 17 residues. CDR1 is SGHVS and CDR2 is FNYEAQ in the germline V gene. Trimming cost V 5 bases and J 0 bases, with 14 bases left between them. The CDR3 here is CASSPLSRSSYNSPLHF. The CDR3 DNA follows: TGTGCCAGCAGCCCTCTAAGCCGGAGCTCCTATAATTCACCCCTCCACTTT.

The chain uses TRBV18 and TRBJ2-7, with D tentatively TRBD2 (6 bases). CDR1 and CDR2 (germline): KGHSH, LQKENI. The CDR3 loop spans 14 amino acids. V was pared by 3 bases and J by 3 bases, with 12 bases between. The CDR3 DNA sequence: TGTGCCAGCTCACCTAGCGGTGTTATCTACGAGCAGTACTTC. This translates into CASSPSGVIYEQYF.

The V gene is TRBV7-2, the J gene TRBJ1-4; TRBD1 is a possible D gene (6 bases). CDR3 length: 17 residues. Trimming took 3 bases from V and 5 from J, leaving 19 bases between them. Per the germline V gene, CDR1 is SGHTA and CDR2 is FQGNSA. The CDR3: CASSFRGGAYLNEKLFF. As DNA, the CDR3 is TGTGCCAGCAGCTTTAGGGGGGGCGCCTACCTAAATGAAAAACTGTTTTTT.

This chain uses TRBV6-1 with TRBJ2-1; the match to TRBD2 covers 7 bases. The CDR3 extends over 18 amino acids. CDR1 is MNHNS and CDR2 is SASEGT in the germline V gene. J lost 0 bases, V lost 2 bases, and 10 bases had no gene match. The CDR3 sequence is CASSEFYASGSSYNEQFF. Written as DNA, the CDR3 is TGTGCCAGCAGTGAATTTTATGCTAGCGGTAGCTCCTACAATGAGCAGTTCTTC.

The CDR3 sequence is CASREIPGLGYNEQFF. The CDR3 DNA reads TGCGCCAGCCGGGAGATTCCGGGACTAGGCTACAATGAGCAGTTCTTC. The rearrangement links TRBV5-1 to TRBJ2-1; 8 positions match TRBD2. This CDR3 is built from 16 residues. Trimming took 7 bases from V and 3 from J; bases not matched to a gene: 12. The germline CDR1 and CDR2 sequences are SGHRS and YFSETQ.

The V gene is TRBV11-2, the J gene TRBJ2-1, with 13 nucleotides matching TRBD2. Germline-derived CDR1 and CDR2 are SGHAT and FQNNGV. Trimming removed 5 bases from V and 9 bases from J; junction bases left unmatched: 10. This CDR3 has 16 amino acids. CDR3 sequence reads: CASSGVTSGGEVEQFF. CDR3 nucleotide sequence: TGTGCCAGCAGCGGAGTAACTAGCGGGGGGGAGGTTGAGCAGTTCTTC.

This chain links TRBV9 with TRBJ2-3; 10 nucleotides line up with TRBD2. The V gene end was trimmed by 0 bases and the J gene end by 6 bases; junction bases not matched to a gene: 10. From germline, CDR1 is SGDLS and CDR2 YYNGEE. This CDR3 spans 17 amino acids. The CDR3: CASSVGILAGGRDTQYF. CDR3 sequence (DNA): TGTGCCAGCAGCGTAGGAATTTTAGCGGGAGGTCGGGATACGCAGTATTTT.

V usage is TRBV5-4 and J usage is TRBJ2-3; weak D call: TRBD2 (7 bases). The CDR3 length is 15 residues. Trimming left V 5 bases short and J 5 bases short, with 18 bases between. Germline CDR1 SGHNT, CDR2 YYREEE (reference sequence). DNA of the CDR3: TGTGCCAGCAGGGGGTGGGGGGGCGCAAAAGATACGCAGTATTTT. This translates into CASRGWGGAKDTQYF.

The V and J genes are TRBV2 and TRBJ2-5; 11 positions match TRBD2. TRBJ2-7 explains the end of the DNA better; the J call may be wrong. This CDR3 spans 13 amino acids. In germline, CDR1 is SNHLY, CDR2 FYNNEI. The CDR3 coding sequence is TGTGCCATCGGGACTAGCGGTTCCTACGAGCAGTACTTC. Amino acids: CAIGTSGSYEQYF.

V gene TRBV28 combines with J gene TRBJ1-3, with D unclear. The CDR3 runs to 13 residues. V lost 3 bases, J lost 4 bases, and 7 bases lay in between. CDR1 MDHEN and CDR2 SYDVKM come from the germline V gene. CDR3 DNA sequence: TGTGCCAGCAGTTTGTCCGTAGGAAACACCATATATTTT. Translated: CASSLSVGNTIYF.

The V and J genes are TRBV10-2 and TRBJ2-5; no clear D. V shed 6 bases and J shed 1 base, with 9 bases lying between them. Germline V lookup: CDR1 WSHSY, CDR2 SAAADI. The CDR3 runs 13 residues. CDR3 loop: CASRLDIQETQYF. The CDR3 DNA reads as TGCGCCAGCAGACTTGACATCCAAGAGACCCAGTACTTC.

The chain combines TRBV29-1 with TRBJ2-1, with D possibly being TRBD2 (6 bases). V was shortened by 6 bases and J by 2 bases, with 20 bases between the two germline ends. Germline CDR1 SQVTM, CDR2 ANQGSEA. The CDR3 runs to 16 residues. In DNA form, the CDR3 reads TGCAGCGTCGTAAGGGGTCACGGGAGTCCCTACAATGAGCAGTTCTTC. It is translated as CSVVRGHGSPYNEQFF.

The V call is TRBV28, the J call TRBJ2-2; tentative D call: TRBD2 (5 bases). Germline CDR1 and CDR2: MDHEN and SYDVKM. The germline V and J ends were trimmed by 6 bases and 4 bases, with 9 bases remaining between them. There are 13 residues in the CDR3. The CDR3 spells CASSRGSTGELFF. In DNA, the CDR3 is TGTGCCAGCAGCCGGGGTTCCACCGGGGAGCTGTTTTTT.

The chain uses TRBV5-1 and TRBJ2-5; 7 positions agree with TRBD1. The CDR3 totals 13 residues. Germline V gene lookup returns CDR1 SGHRS and CDR2 YFSETQ. The ends lost 4 bases at V and 1 base at J; junction bases unmatched: 1. The CDR3 nucleotides read TGCGCCAGCAGCGGGACAGTCCAAGAGACCCAGTACTTC. This translates into CASSGTVQETQYF.

The chain links TRBV6-6 to TRBJ2-3; the D gene is possibly TRBD2 (6 bases). The CDR3 consists of 13 residues. CDR1 is MNHNY and CDR2 is SVGAGI in the germline V gene (reference sequence). V lost 11 bases, J lost 1 base, and 13 bases lay in between. Here the CDR3 DNA reads TGTGCCCTACGGAGGGGAGGCACAGATACGCAGTATTTT. Translated, it gives CALRRGGTDTQYF.

V gene TRBV6-5 combines with J gene TRBJ2-3; 11 bases line up with TRBD2. CDR3 length: 15 amino acids. CDR1 is MNHEY, CDR2 SVGAGI, per germline. The ends lost 6 bases at V and 2 bases at J; junction bases unmatched: 4. CDR3 coding DNA: TGTGCCAGCAGCCAACTAGCGGGGGTCACAGATACGCAGTATTTT. Protein sequence: CASSQLAGVTDTQYF.

This sequence joins TRBV11-2 and TRBJ1-3; a weak D match, TRBD1 (5 bases). The ends were cut back, 2 bases at V and 4 bases at J, with 6 bases in the middle. The germline CDR1 and CDR2 sequences are SGHAT and FQNNGV. The CDR3 contains 13 residues. CDR3 protein: CASSLQGGNTIYF. The CDR3 coding sequence is TGTGCCAGCAGCTTACAGGGCGGAAACACCATATATTTT.

The chain carries TRBV4-1 and TRBJ2-3, with TRBD2 matching 7 bases. In germline, CDR1 is MGHRA, CDR2 YSYEKL. V was pared by 4 bases and J by 5 bases, with 15 bases of the junction left unmatched. The CDR3 is 17 amino acids. The CDR3 here is CASSPMGGMGIGDTQYF. CDR3 in DNA: TGCGCCAGCAGCCCTATGGGGGGGATGGGCATCGGAGATACGCAGTATTTT.

This sequence joins TRBV29-1 and TRBJ2-7; tentative D call: TRBD2 (6 bases). Trimming removed 2 bases from V and 3 bases from J, with 11 bases in between. CDR3 length equals 13 residues. CDR1 is SQVTM and CDR2 is ANQGSEA in the germline V gene. CDR3 residues: CSVEYGSGYEQYF. The CDR3, as DNA: TGCAGCGTTGAATATGGTAGCGGCTACGAGCAGTACTTC.

This sequence joins TRBV11-2 and TRBJ2-3, with 8 bases fitting TRBD2. Germline V gene data show CDR1 as SGHAT and CDR2 as FQNNGV. V lost 4 bases and J lost 0; bases outside the gene matches: 6. This CDR3 region has 16 residues. This CDR3 reads CASSYSGVSSTDTQYF. In nucleotides, the CDR3 is TGTGCCAGCAGCTATAGCGGGGTTTCTAGCACAGATACGCAGTATTTT.

The CDR3 here is CASSAGEKQPQHF. The CDR3 DNA sequence: TGTGCCAGCAGCGCAGGGGAGAAGCAGCCCCAGCATTTT. The rearrangement joins TRBV9 to TRBJ1-5, with TRBD1 as a possible D gene (6 bases). Germline CDR1 SGDLS, CDR2 YYNGEE. V dropped 3 bases and J dropped 7 bases, with 11 bases sitting between them. CDR3 length: 13 residues.

The chain links TRBV2 to TRBJ1-1; the D gene is possibly TRBD1 (6 bases). Trimming shortened V by 7 bases and J by 1 base, and 16 bases separated the two germline ends. Germline V gene lookup returns CDR1 SNHLY and CDR2 FYNNEI. This CDR3 contains 15 residues. The CDR3 here is CASKVQGVRNTEAFF. The CDR3 coding sequence is TGTGCCAGCAAGGTACAGGGCGTCAGGAACACTGAAGCTTTCTTT.

The chain links TRBV9 to TRBJ2-2; 9 nucleotides align to TRBD1. The germline CDR1 and CDR2 sequences are SGDLS and YYNGEE. V lost 4 bases to trimming and J lost 4 bases; unmatched junction nucleotides: 5. The CDR3 runs to 15 residues. As DNA, the CDR3 is TGTGCCAGCAGCCCCGGGACAGGGAGCACCGGGGAGCTGTTTTTT. Protein product: CASSPGTGSTGELFF.

V is TRBV28 and J is TRBJ2-7; 8 bases line up with TRBD1. Unmatched junction bases numbered 5, after V lost 6 bases and J lost 4 bases. Germline V lookup: CDR1 MDHEN, CDR2 SYDVKM. The CDR3 loop spans 13 amino acids. The CDR3 region has the DNA TGTGCCAGCAGACAGGGGGGCCTTTACGAGCAGTACTTC. Protein: CASRQGGLYEQYF.

The gene calls are TRBV7-9 and TRBJ2-7; 7 nucleotides align to TRBD2. This CDR3 has 15 amino acids. The germline V gene has CDR1 SEHNR and CDR2 FQNEAQ (reference sequence). The V and J ends lost 4 bases and 2 bases, in that order; junction bases with no gene match: 8. CDR3 coding DNA: TGTGCCAGCAGCTCGTTTCGTGGGAGGGCCTACGAGCAGTACTTC. It translates to CASSSFRGRAYEQYF.

This clone came up once. The chain links TRBV6-1 to TRBJ2-1, with a weak D call TRBD1 (6 bases). Germline CDR1 MNHNS, CDR2 SASEGT. The CDR3 has 13 amino acids. V shed 1 base and J shed 13 bases, with 14 bases lying between them. CDR3 in amino acids: CASSEDGGNSQFF. CDR3 bases: TGTGCCAGCAGTGAAGATGGGGGCAATTCTCAGTTCTTC.